This is a list of T cell receptor beta chains from one sample in a study of cytomegalovirus exposure and HLA in healthy donors. The protocol was immunoSEQ multiplex PCR, while the TCRdb copy is restricted to in-frame clones and leaves out a portion. The sample lists 110,000 to 150,000 clones, less than 85% occurring once. Sequences were obtained from PBMCs. Receptors were obtained from a man aged 18-30 years in good health and CMV-seropositive. CDR3s include the opening cysteine and the closing phenylalanine or tryptophan. The D gene is left open where the match is weak. Some rows have no size entry. The others give once, few or many, or a class for an expanded clone.

CDR3 DNA	CDR3 protein	D gene	V gene	J gene	clone size
TGTGCCAGCAGTGTGGTTAGCGGGTCGGCAGATACGCAGTATTTT	CASSVVSGSADTQYF	TRBD2	TRBV6-4	TRBJ2-3	many
TGTGCCTGGAGTAGAGGAAAGACCTACGAGCAGTACTTC	CAWSRGKTYEQYF	-	TRBV30	TRBJ2-7	-
TGCGCCAGCAGCCATGTCCAGGGCGGCCAGGGGGATACGCAGTATTTT	CASSHVQGGQGDTQYF	-	TRBV4-1	TRBJ2-3	-
TGTGCCAGCAGTTCTACCGGGACCTACGAGCAGTACTTC	CASSSTGTYEQYF	-	TRBV27	TRBJ2-7	-
TGTGCCAGCAGTTACCGCTACGAGCAGTACTTC	CASSYRYEQYF	-	TRBV6-6	TRBJ2-7	few
TGTGCCAGCAGGCGGACAGGGGGCAACGAGCAGTACTTC	CASRRTGGNEQYF	TRBD1	TRBV6-1	TRBJ2-7	once
TGTGCCAGCGTTGGGGGGGGCCCCACAGATACGCAGTATTTT	CASVGGGPTDTQYF	-	TRBV6-5	TRBJ2-3	-
TGTGCCAGCAGCTTAGTGGGACTTATAGCGGGAGGTCAATACGAGCAGTACTTC	CASSLVGLIAGGQYEQYF	TRBD2	TRBV7-2	TRBJ2-7	-
TGCAGCGTTGACCTCCGGGGGGGCAGGGAGACCCAGTACTTC	CSVDLRGGRETQYF	TRBD2	TRBV29-1	TRBJ2-5	few
TGTGCCAGCAGCTTGGGTGACAGGGGCTACGAGCAGTACTTC	CASSLGDRGYEQYF	TRBD1	TRBV5-4	TRBJ2-7	-
TGTGCCAGCAGCTTACAGGGAGGGGGTCCCTACGAGCAGTACTTC	CASSLQGGGPYEQYF	-	TRBV7-2	TRBJ2-7	-
TGCAGCGTTGAAGATCATCTACAGGGTGAGACCCAGTACTTC	CSVEDHLQGETQYF	-	TRBV29-1	TRBJ2-5	-
TGTGCCAGCAGCCCAGACAGGGCTCTAGCCAAAAACATTCAGTACTTC	CASSPDRALAKNIQYF	TRBD1	TRBV7-2	TRBJ2-4	once
TGTGCCAGCAGTTGGGAGGCGGTTGATGGCTACACCTTC	CASSWEAVDGYTF	-	TRBV28	TRBJ1-2	-
TGTGCCAGCTCTCCCACAGATTCTGGAAACACCATATATTTT	CASSPTDSGNTIYF	-	TRBV18	TRBJ1-3	-
TGTGCCAGCAGCCGCGGGACCCTTGGAGAGACCCAGTACTTC	CASSRGTLGETQYF	-	TRBV13	TRBJ2-5	-
TGCAGCGTTGTGGGGGGACCACTTACTGAAGCTTTCTTT	CSVVGGPLTEAFF	-	TRBV29-1	TRBJ1-1	once
TGTGCCAGCAGCACGGGGTTGAACACTGAAGCTTTCTTT	CASSTGLNTEAFF	-	TRBV6-6	TRBJ1-1	-
TGTGCCAGCAGCCAACTTAGCGGAAGCTCCTACAATGAGCAGTTCTTC	CASSQLSGSSYNEQFF	-	TRBV4-2	TRBJ2-1	-
TGTGCCAGCAGCTTAACGATCGCGGCTGAAGCTTTCTTT	CASSLTIAAEAFF	-	TRBV7-6	TRBJ1-1	-
TGTGCCAGCAGTGTTGGACAAAGAAACACCATATATTTT	CASSVGQRNTIYF	-	TRBV2	TRBJ1-3	-
TGTGCCGCCCTCGGGAACACTGAAGCTTTCTTT	CAALGNTEAFF	-	TRBV25-1	TRBJ1-1	-
TGTGCCAGCGGCGGGGGGACAGGGATCTATGGCTACACCTTC	CASGGGTGIYGYTF	TRBD1	TRBV9	TRBJ1-2	-
TGTGCCAGCAGCGTAGGGGACAATGGAAACACCATATATTTT	CASSVGDNGNTIYF	-	TRBV9	TRBJ1-3	-
TGCAGTGCAATCGACAGGGGCACCATATATTTT	CSAIDRGTIYF	TRBD1	TRBV20-1	TRBJ1-3	few
TGTGCCAGCAGCTTAAACAGTGGGCCCACTGAAGCTTTCTTT	CASSLNSGPTEAFF	-	TRBV11-1	TRBJ1-1	once
TGTGCCAGCAGTTTTTTGAGTGGCGGTGAGCAGTTCTTC	CASSFLSGGEQFF	-	TRBV28	TRBJ2-1	-
TGTGCCAGCAGTCCCCACTCAACCTCGAGTGAAAAACTGTTTTTT	CASSPHSTSSEKLFF	-	TRBV27	TRBJ1-4	-
TGTGCCAGCAGCTTGTACAGGGTTGTCGGCGGGGAGCTGTTTTTT	CASSLYRVVGGELFF	-	TRBV5-4	TRBJ2-2	-
TGCGCCAGCAGTCCAATAGCGGAAAATTACAATGAGCAGTTCTTC	CASSPIAENYNEQFF	-	TRBV4-3	TRBJ2-1	-
TGTGCCAGCAGTTCCGGGACAGGGCCCGACTCTGGAAACACCATATATTTT	CASSSGTGPDSGNTIYF	TRBD1	TRBV28	TRBJ1-3	-
TGTGCCAGCCTCGGAGCGGGGGCCACAGATACGCAGTATTTT	CASLGAGATDTQYF	TRBD2	TRBV6-1	TRBJ2-3	-
TGTGCCAGCAGACCTACAGGGACCAATGAGCAGTTCTTC	CASRPTGTNEQFF	-	TRBV27	TRBJ2-1	-
TGTGCCAGCAGCATGACAGGGGGCTACACCGGGGAGCTGTTTTTT	CASSMTGGYTGELFF	TRBD1	TRBV6-1	TRBJ2-2	few
TGTGCCAGCAGCGAAACAGGGGCACACACTGAAGCTTTCTTT	CASSETGAHTEAFF	TRBD1	TRBV9	TRBJ1-1	-
TGTGCCAGCAGTCGGGGTCCCGCGACCGGGGAGCTGTTTTTT	CASSRGPATGELFF	-	TRBV2	TRBJ2-2	-
TGCGCCAGCAGCCCCCCAACAGGGTATGGCTACACCTTC	CASSPPTGYGYTF	-	TRBV4-1	TRBJ1-2	-
TGTGCCAGCAGCCCGAGGAAGCGGGGGGTTCAAGAGACCCAGTACTTC	CASSPRKRGVQETQYF	TRBD2	TRBV7-2	TRBJ2-5	-
TGTGCCAGCAGCTTACTTGGGGCCTCCTACGAGCAGTACTTC	CASSLLGASYEQYF	-	TRBV7-8	TRBJ2-7	-
TGTGCCAGCAGGACCGGGGATACGCAGTATTTT	CASRTGDTQYF	-	TRBV2	TRBJ2-3	-
TGTGCCAGCCGTCGGCAGGGAGGCTCCTACGAGCAGTACTTC	CASRRQGGSYEQYF	-	TRBV6-5	TRBJ2-7	-
TGCGCCAGCAGCTTGGCCGGGGATGGGGCCAACGTCCTGACTTTC	CASSLAGDGANVLTF	-	TRBV5-1	TRBJ2-6	-
TGTGCCAGCGGGTTCCGGGACAGGGGGTTTGCGCCACAAGCTTTCTTT	CASGFRDRGFAPQAFF	TRBD1	TRBV28	TRBJ1-1	-
TGTGCCTGGAGGGGGACAGGGAACAATGAGCAGTTCTTC	CAWRGTGNNEQFF	TRBD1	TRBV28	TRBJ2-1	-
TGTGCCAGCAGCCAAATCGGGCCGGGACTAGCGGTCTACAATGAGCAGTTCTTC	CASSQIGPGLAVYNEQFF	TRBD2	TRBV4-2	TRBJ2-1	-
TGTGCCAGCAGTGTTCTAGCGGGACCCTACGAGCAGTACTTC	CASSVLAGPYEQYF	TRBD2	TRBV6-1	TRBJ2-7	-
TGTGCCAGCGCGTACAATGAGCAGTTCTTC	CASAYNEQFF	-	TRBV2	TRBJ2-1	-
TGTGCCAGCAGTGATTCAGTATACAATGAGCAGTTCTTC	CASSDSVYNEQFF	-	TRBV25-1	TRBJ2-1	-
TGTGCCAGCAGGGGGGGGCGGGACTCCACAGATACGCAGTATTTT	CASRGGRDSTDTQYF	-	TRBV2	TRBJ2-3	few
TGTGCCAGCAGTCAAACTCGGGACTACTATGGCTACACCTTC	CASSQTRDYYGYTF	-	TRBV6-1	TRBJ1-2	-
TGTGCCAGCAGCTTGTCTATTCTCGGCGAGCAGTACTTC	CASSLSILGEQYF	-	TRBV28	TRBJ2-7	-
TGTGCCAGCATTCCCTCGTCGGGTGATGGCTATGGCTACACCTTC	CASIPSSGDGYGYTF	-	TRBV6-1	TRBJ1-2	-
TGTGCCAGCAGTGGAGCGGGGGGGCACCTTAACAATGAGCAGTTCTTC	CASSGAGGHLNNEQFF	TRBD2	TRBV5-4	TRBJ2-1	-